This TCR beta chain came from a study of OX40 agonist ivuxolimab in advanced cancers. Across the study: Patients were dosed intravenously with ivuxolimab at 0.01 to 10 mg/kg every 2 weeks.

Germline lookup yields CDR1 MNHEY and CDR2 SVGAGI. The length of the CDR3 is 15 residues. With V trimmed by 0 bases and J by 2 bases, 4 bases remained unmatched. Only in-frame clones appear in the TCRdb table, and some are missing; sequencing was by immunoSEQ multiplex PCR. The data contain about 94,000 clones, around 86% of them seen just once; the ten biggest clones take up about 0.3%. The table lists this clone with a count of one. The chain carries TRBV6-5 and TRBJ2-7; TRBD2 aligns across 7 bases. The clonotype was recovered from an adult with an advanced solid tumor such as melanoma, head and neck, liver or kidney cancer. Sequencing was performed on CD4+ or CD8+ T cells sorted from blood, taken in a trial of the OX40 agonist ivuxolimab. The CDR3 protein is CASSYSIAGAYEQYF. CDR3 sequence (DNA): TGTGCCAGCAGTTACTCGATCGCGGGGGCCTACGAGCAGTACTTC.